Below, 10 T cell receptor beta chains from the same sample are listed, as sequenced in a study of blood T cell repertoires in COVID-19. Profiling relied on immunoSEQ multiplex PCR, and the TCRdb table lists in-frame clones only, not all of them. This table holds around 290,000 clones, approximately 91% found once. The sequenced sample was PBMCs or T cells enriched from blood (not recorded which). The receptor source for this set is a woman in her 30s who had recovered from COVID-19.

The genes are TRBV5-4 and TRBJ2-7; 7 bases are shared with TRBD1. The trim removed 3 bases at V and 4 bases at J, leaving 10 bases unmatched. In germline, CDR1 is SGHNT, CDR2 YYREEE (reference sequence). CDR3 length: 15 residues. CDR3 sequence: CASSYGPGTAYEQYF. The DNA of the CDR3 is TGTGCCAGCAGCTACGGACCCGGGACAGCTTACGAGCAGTACTTC.

The V call is TRBV18, the J call TRBJ2-3, with a weak D call TRBD2 (6 bases). With 3 bases removed from V and 5 bases from J, the gap between germline ends came to 15 bases. This CDR3 contains 15 residues. The germline V gene encodes CDR1 KGHSH and CDR2 LQKENI. The CDR3 is CASSPFDGRGDTQYF. The CDR3 nucleotides are TGTGCCAGCTCACCCTTCGACGGGCGGGGAGATACGCAGTATTTT.

This chain uses TRBV6-7 with TRBJ2-7; D is ambiguous. TRBV6-7 is marked as an open reading frame, function uncertain. V gave up 0 bases and J gave up 1 base, with 13 bases separating them. There are 16 residues in the CDR3. As DNA, the CDR3 is TGTGCCAGCAGTTACTCGAACCTTTGTACTTCCTACGAGCAGTACTTC. Its translation: CASSYSNLCTSYEQYF.

The chain links TRBV27 to TRBJ1-6, with D tentatively TRBD1 (5 bases). CDR1 and CDR2 (germline): MNHEY, SMNVEV (reference sequence). V lost 1 base, J lost 7 bases, and 14 bases lay in between. The CDR3 has 16 amino acids. The CDR3 protein is CASSLYPARANSPLHF. DNA of the CDR3: TGTGCCAGCAGTTTATACCCGGCCAGGGCGAATTCACCCCTCCACTTT.

The CDR3 here is CASTGEASTDTQYF. In DNA form, the CDR3 reads TGTGCCAGCACGGGGGAGGCGAGCACAGATACGCAGTATTTT. The chain links TRBV2 to TRBJ2-3, with TRBD2 as a possible D gene (6 bases). In germline, CDR1 is SNHLY, CDR2 FYNNEI. The CDR3 has 14 amino acids. The V and J ends lost 7 bases and 0 bases respectively, with 11 bases between them. The full variable domain, in which reference TRBV2 and TRBJ2-3 provide the parts outside the CDR3, is EPEVTQTPSHQVTQMGQEVILRCVPISNHLYFYWYRQILGQKVEFLVSFYNNEISEKSEIFDDQFSVERPDGSNFTLKIRSTKLEDSAMYFCASTGEASTDTQYFGPGTRLTVL.

The J gene is TRBJ2-1, the V gene TRBV5-1; D remains ambiguous. The CDR3 totals 16 residues. Trimming shortened V by 0 bases and J by 0 bases, and 10 bases separated the two germline ends. CDR1 SGHRS and CDR2 YFSETQ come from the germline V gene. This CDR3 is CASSLVRLSSYNEQFF. The DNA for the CDR3 is TGCGCCAGCAGCTTGGTGCGCCTGAGCTCCTACAATGAGCAGTTCTTC.

The chain employs TRBV6-1 and TRBJ2-1; TRBD2 matches 9 bases. Germline V gene data show CDR1 as MNHNS and CDR2 as SASEGT. The CDR3 spans 17 residues. Trimming removed 2 bases from V and 5 bases from J; junction bases left unmatched: 10. The CDR3 nucleotides read TGTGCCAGCAGTGAAACAGTGGTGAGACTAGCGGACAATGAGCAGTTCTTC. It yields the protein CASSETVVRLADNEQFF.

The rearrangement uses TRBV5-1 and TRBJ2-1; TRBD2 aligns across 9 bases. The V and J ends lost 1 base and 0 bases, in that order; junction bases with no gene match: 8. This CDR3 is 18 amino acids long. The germline V gene has CDR1 SGHRS and CDR2 YFSETQ. CDR3 in amino acids: CASSLRGRGGPSYNEQFF. The CDR3 DNA sequence: TGCGCCAGCAGCTTGAGGGGGCGGGGGGGCCCCTCCTACAATGAGCAGTTCTTC.

The chain links TRBV12-5 to TRBJ1-5, with D possibly being TRBD1 (6 bases). Germline assignment: CDR1 LGHNT and CDR2 FRNRAP. The ends were cut back, 3 bases at V and 0 bases at J, with 15 bases in the middle. The CDR3 consists of 17 residues. The CDR3 DNA sequence: TGTGCTAGTGGTTTAACGGACAGCCACGATAGCAATCAGCCCCAGCATTTT. Protein product: CASGLTDSHDSNQPQHF.

This clone has more than one count but fewer than ten. The chain is built from TRBV12-3 or TRBV12-4 and TRBJ1-1; no clear D. Trimming removed 4 bases from V and 3 bases from J, with 6 bases in between. This CDR3 contains 12 residues. CDR3 region: CASSSHDTEAFF. CDR3 bases: TGTGCCAGCAGTTCCCATGACACTGAAGCTTTCTTT.